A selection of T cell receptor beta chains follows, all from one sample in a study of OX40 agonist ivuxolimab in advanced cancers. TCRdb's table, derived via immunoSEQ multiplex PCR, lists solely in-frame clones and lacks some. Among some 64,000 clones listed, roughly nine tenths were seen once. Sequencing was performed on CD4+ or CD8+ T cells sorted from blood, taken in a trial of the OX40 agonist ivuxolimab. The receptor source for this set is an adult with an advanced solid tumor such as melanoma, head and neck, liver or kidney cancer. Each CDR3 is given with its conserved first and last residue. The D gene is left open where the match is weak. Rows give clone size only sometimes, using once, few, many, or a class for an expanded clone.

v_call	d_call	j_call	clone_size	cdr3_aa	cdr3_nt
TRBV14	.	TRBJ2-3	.	CASSDYTDTQYF	TGTGCCAGCAGTGATTACACAGATACGCAGTATTTT
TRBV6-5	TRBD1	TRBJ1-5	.	CASRPLTGDQPQHF	TGTGCCAGCAGGCCGTTGACAGGGGATCAGCCCCAGCATTTT
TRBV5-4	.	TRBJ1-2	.	CASSLGTETYGYTF	TGTGCCAGCAGCTTGGGGACAGAGACCTATGGCTACACCTTC
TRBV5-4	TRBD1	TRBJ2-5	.	CASSYSPGGVETQYF	TGTGCCAGCAGCTACAGTCCAGGGGGTGTGGAGACCCAGTACTTC
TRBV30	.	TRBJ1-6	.	CAWSADSPLHF	TGTGCCTGGAGCGCCGATTCACCCCTCCACTTT
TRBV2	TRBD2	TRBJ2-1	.	CASRLPGLAELNEQFF	TGTGCCAGCAGATTACCGGGACTAGCGGAGCTAAATGAGCAGTTCTTC
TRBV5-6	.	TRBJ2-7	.	CASSLAGPEQYF	TGTGCCAGCAGCTTGGCAGGGCCTGAGCAGTACTTC
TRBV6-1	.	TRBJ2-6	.	CASSEYSPRQRSGANVLTF	TGTGCCAGCAGTGAATACTCCCCCCGACAGCGCTCTGGGGCCAACGTCCTGACTTTC
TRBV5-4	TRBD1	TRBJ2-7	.	CASSQFTGAPLEQYF	TGTGCCAGCAGCCAATTTACAGGGGCCCCTCTGGAGCAGTACTTC
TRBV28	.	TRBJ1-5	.	CASNLPPGVSNQPQHF	TGTGCCAGCAACTTACCCCCGGGGGTTTCCAATCAGCCCCAGCATTTT
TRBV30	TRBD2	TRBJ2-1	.	CAWVSALAGGPGEQFF	TGTGCCTGGGTCTCCGCACTAGCGGGAGGGCCAGGCGAGCAGTTCTTC
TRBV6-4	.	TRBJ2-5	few	CASSAFYGTQYF	TGTGCCAGCAGTGCGTTCTATGGGACCCAGTACTTC
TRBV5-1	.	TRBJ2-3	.	CASSSDYRTDTQYF	TGCGCCAGCAGCTCGGACTATCGCACAGATACGCAGTATTTT
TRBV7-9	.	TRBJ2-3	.	CASSPDRRSTDTQYF	TGTGCCAGCAGCCCAGACAGGCGGAGCACAGATACGCAGTATTTT
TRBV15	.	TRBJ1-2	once	CATSRGEGGHYGYTF	TGTGCCACCAGCAGAGGGGAAGGGGGACACTATGGCTACACCTTC
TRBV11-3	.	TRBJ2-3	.	CASSSQDTQYF	TGTGCCAGCAGCTCCCAAGATACGCAGTATTTT
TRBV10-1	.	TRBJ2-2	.	CASSRGSTGELFF	TGCGCCAGCAGCCGTGGGAGCACCGGGGAGCTGTTTTTT
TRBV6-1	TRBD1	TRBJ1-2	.	CASSEYRGREGYTF	TGTGCCAGCAGTGAATACAGGGGGCGCGAAGGCTACACCTTC
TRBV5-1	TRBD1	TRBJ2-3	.	CASSLGGDRGTPYRYF	TGCGCCAGCAGCTTGGGCGGCGACAGGGGGACGCCTTACAGGTATTTT
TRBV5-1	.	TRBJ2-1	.	CASSLALATYNEQFF	TGCGCCAGCAGCTTGGCGCTAGCTACCTACAATGAGCAGTTCTTC
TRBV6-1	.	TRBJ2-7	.	CASFLGAETIEQYF	TGTGCCAGCTTTCTTGGGGCGGAAACGATCGAGCAGTACTTC
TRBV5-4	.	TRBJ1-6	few	CASSLAGRGGALHF	TGTGCCAGCAGCTTGGCCGGCAGGGGAGGAGCCCTCCACTTT
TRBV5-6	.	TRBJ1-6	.	CASSRQRGKNSPLHF	TGCGCCAGCAGCCGACAAAGGGGCAAAAATTCACCCCTCCACTTT
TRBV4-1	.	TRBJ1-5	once	CASSQDTGTQPQHF	TGCGCCAGCAGCCAAGATACAGGGACCCAGCCCCAGCATTTT
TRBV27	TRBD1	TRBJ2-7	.	CASSLAGTGSYEQYF	TGTGCCAGCAGTTTAGCCGGGACAGGGTCCTACGAGCAGTACTTC
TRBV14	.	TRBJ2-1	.	CASSQALRQFF	TGTGCCAGCAGCCAAGCCCTCAGGCAGTTCTTC
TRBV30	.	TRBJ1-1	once	CAVVAAGEAFF	TGTGCCGTTGTGGCCGCCGGTGAAGCTTTCTTT
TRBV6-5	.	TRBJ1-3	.	CASSYDASGNTIYF	TGTGCCAGCAGTTATGATGCCTCTGGAAACACCATATATTTT
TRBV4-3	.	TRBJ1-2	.	CASSQVGNGYTF	TGCGCCAGCAGCCAAGTTGGTAATGGCTACACCTTC
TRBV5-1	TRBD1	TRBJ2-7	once	CASSLGGQGPYEQYF	TGCGCCAGCAGCTTGGGGGGACAGGGGCCCTACGAGCAGTACTTC
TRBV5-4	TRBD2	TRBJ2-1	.	CASSQDFGDYYEQFF	TGTGCCAGCAGCCAAGATTTCGGGGACTACTATGAGCAGTTCTTC
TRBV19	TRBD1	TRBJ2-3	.	CASSRQGRTDTQYF	TGTGCCAGTAGTAGACAGGGGAGGACAGATACGCAGTATTTT
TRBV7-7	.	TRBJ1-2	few	CASSSARVGYTF	TGTGCTAGCAGCTCGGCCAGGGTTGGCTACACCTTC
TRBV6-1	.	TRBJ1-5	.	CASSEAGGGLGNQPQHF	TGTGCCAGCAGTGAAGCCGGCGGGGGGCTGGGGAATCAGCCCCAGCATTTT
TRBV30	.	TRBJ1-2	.	CAWSVRAGDYGYTF	TGTGCCTGGAGTGTACGGGCAGGGGATTATGGCTACACCTTC
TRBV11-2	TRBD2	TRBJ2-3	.	CASSSRSGGQDTQYF	TGTGCCAGCAGCTCCCGTAGCGGGGGGCAGGATACGCAGTATTTT
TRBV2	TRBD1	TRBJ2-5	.	CASRGTGGETQYF	TGTGCCAGCAGGGGGACAGGTGGTGAGACCCAGTACTTC
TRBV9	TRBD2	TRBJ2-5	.	CASSVGLREEETQYF	TGTGCCAGCAGCGTAGGGCTGCGGGAGGAAGAGACCCAGTACTTC
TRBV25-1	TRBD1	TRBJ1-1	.	CASRQGTEAFF	TGTGCCAGTAGACAGGGAACTGAAGCTTTCTTT
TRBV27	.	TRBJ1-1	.	CASSRPSGQSEAFF	TGTGCCAGCAGCCGGCCCTCCGGACAGTCTGAAGCTTTCTTT
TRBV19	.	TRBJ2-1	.	CASTPGGNLYNEQFF	TGTGCCAGTACCCCCGGGGGAAATCTCTACAATGAGCAGTTCTTC
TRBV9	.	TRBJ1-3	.	CASSFDGSSGNTIYF	TGTGCCAGCAGTTTCGACGGGAGCTCTGGAAACACCATATATTTT
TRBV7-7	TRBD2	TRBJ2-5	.	CASSPGLAGGETQYF	TGTGCTAGCAGCCCGGGACTAGCGGGGGGAGAGACCCAGTACTTC
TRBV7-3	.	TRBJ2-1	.	CASSLARTDNEQFF	TGTGCCAGCAGCTTAGCTCGGACAGACAATGAGCAGTTCTTC
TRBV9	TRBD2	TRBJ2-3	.	CASSSRLAGVTDTQYF	TGTGCCAGCAGCTCAAGACTAGCGGGGGTCACAGATACGCAGTATTTT
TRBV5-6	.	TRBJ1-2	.	CASSLDRAVYGYTF	TGTGCCAGCAGCTTGGACAGGGCTGTCTATGGCTACACCTTC